Listed below are T cell receptor beta chains from one sample, sequenced in a study of patients and donors after allogeneic stem cell transplantation. TCRdb redid the calling of the RT-PCR reads with MiXCR, one entry per CDR3 protein. This table has 200,000 to 250,000 distinct CDR3 sequences, around 14% appearing once. The source material was blood, either unsorted or a sorted T cell fraction (not recorded which). All receptors come from a human donor who was either an allogeneic HSCT recipient or a stem cell or donor lymphocyte infusion donor (not recorded which). It is not recorded whose cells these are; they may come from a transplant donor. Both conserved end residues are part of each CDR3. Each record gives: V gene, D gene, J gene, clone size, CDR3 DNA, CDR3 protein. A D gene is named only where the DNA matches it firmly. The size of a clone is reported for some rows only, either as once, few or many, or as a class for expanded clones.

v_call: TRBV6-1; d_call: .; j_call: TRBJ2-5; clone_size: .; cdr3_nt: TGTGCCAGCAGTGAACTGGGGTACGGACAGACCCAGTACTTC; cdr3_aa: CASSELGYGQTQYF
v_call: TRBV4-1; d_call: .; j_call: TRBJ1-1; clone_size: few; cdr3_nt: TGCGCCAGCAGCCAAGACGGGCGGGTAACCACTGAAGCTTTCTTT; cdr3_aa: CASSQDGRVTTEAFF
v_call: TRBV7-8; d_call: .; j_call: TRBJ2-1; clone_size: many; cdr3_nt: TGTGCCAGCAGCTTACGTTCACGGACTTCCTCCTACAATGAGCAGTTCTTC; cdr3_aa: CASSLRSRTSSYNEQFF
v_call: TRBV11-2; d_call: .; j_call: TRBJ2-4; clone_size: few; cdr3_nt: TGTGCCAGCAGCTTACAGGGTACCAAAAACATTCAGTACTTC; cdr3_aa: CASSLQGTKNIQYF
v_call: TRBV6-1; d_call: TRBD2; j_call: TRBJ2-2; clone_size: few; cdr3_nt: TGTGCCAGCAGTGACAGGCGGGCTAGCGGGAGGGCCGGGGAGCTGTTTTTT; cdr3_aa: CASSDRRASGRAGELFF
v_call: TRBV7-8; d_call: TRBD1; j_call: TRBJ2-7; clone_size: .; cdr3_nt: TGTGCCAGCGCCCCGCGGACAGGCCTCACCTACGAGCAGTACTTC; cdr3_aa: CASAPRTGLTYEQYF
v_call: TRBV24-1; d_call: .; j_call: TRBJ1-1; clone_size: .; cdr3_nt: TGTGCCACCAGTGATCCGACAGGAGGGAACACTGAAGCTTTCTTT; cdr3_aa: CATSDPTGGNTEAFF
v_call: TRBV6-1; d_call: TRBD1; j_call: TRBJ2-7; clone_size: few; cdr3_nt: TGTGCCAGCAGCCGACGGGACAGGGGGGAGTCCAACGAGCAGTACTTC; cdr3_aa: CASSRRDRGESNEQYF
v_call: TRBV20-1; d_call: .; j_call: TRBJ2-7; clone_size: .; cdr3_nt: TGCAGTGCTAGTGAGTGGGGAAGCTCCTACGAGCAGTACTTC; cdr3_aa: CSASEWGSSYEQYF
v_call: TRBV7-2; d_call: .; j_call: TRBJ2-4; clone_size: few; cdr3_nt: TGTGCCAGCAGCAACCCCCCCATAAAAAACATTCAGTACTTC; cdr3_aa: CASSNPPIKNIQYF
v_call: TRBV10-3; d_call: .; j_call: TRBJ2-7; clone_size: few; cdr3_nt: TGTGCCATCAGTGATAAGGACTACGAGCAGTACTTC; cdr3_aa: CAISDKDYEQYF
v_call: TRBV2; d_call: TRBD2; j_call: TRBJ2-1; clone_size: .; cdr3_nt: TGTGCCAGCAGTGAAGCCGGGCTAGCGGGGTATGAGCAGTTCTTC; cdr3_aa: CASSEAGLAGYEQFF
v_call: TRBV20-1; d_call: TRBD2; j_call: TRBJ2-7; clone_size: .; cdr3_nt: TGCAGTGCGAGGGGATGGGGGGGAGACTACGAGCAGTACTTC; cdr3_aa: CSARGWGGDYEQYF
v_call: TRBV2; d_call: TRBD1; j_call: TRBJ2-3; clone_size: .; cdr3_nt: TGTGCCAGCAGCCCGGGACAGGCCGGCACAGATACGCAGTATTTT; cdr3_aa: CASSPGQAGTDTQYF
v_call: TRBV5-6; d_call: TRBD2; j_call: TRBJ2-5; clone_size: few; cdr3_nt: TGTGCCAGCAGCTTGGATACGGGAGCGGGGACGGAGACCCAGTACTTC; cdr3_aa: CASSLDTGAGTETQYF
v_call: TRBV4-3; d_call: .; j_call: TRBJ2-3; clone_size: .; cdr3_nt: TGCGCCAGCAGCCAAGGTGGCCGGGGGGCCACAGATACGCAGTATTTT; cdr3_aa: CASSQGGRGATDTQYF
v_call: TRBV20-1; d_call: TRBD2; j_call: TRBJ2-1; clone_size: few; cdr3_nt: TGCAGTGCTGGCCCGCAACTAGCGGGAGTGATTAATGAGCAGTTCTTC; cdr3_aa: CSAGPQLAGVINEQFF
v_call: TRBV18; d_call: .; j_call: TRBJ2-3; clone_size: .; cdr3_nt: TGTGCCAGCTCACCACTCGTCCCGTTCACAGATACGCAGTATTTT; cdr3_aa: CASSPLVPFTDTQYF
v_call: TRBV6-2/TRBV6-3; d_call: .; j_call: TRBJ1-5; clone_size: few; cdr3_nt: TGTGCCAGCAGTTACTCAGGGGGGCCGGTTCAGCCCCAGCATTTT; cdr3_aa: CASSYSGGPVQPQHF
v_call: TRBV7-3; d_call: TRBD2; j_call: TRBJ2-3; clone_size: .; cdr3_nt: TGTGCCAGCAGCCGGGACTACGACACAGATACGCAGTATTTT; cdr3_aa: CASSRDYDTDTQYF
v_call: TRBV29-1; d_call: TRBD2; j_call: TRBJ2-3; clone_size: .; cdr3_nt: TGCAGCGTTGAAGGGACTAGCTTGTATACGCAGTATTTT; cdr3_aa: CSVEGTSLYTQYF
v_call: TRBV5-4; d_call: TRBD1; j_call: TRBJ1-5; clone_size: few; cdr3_nt: TGTGCCAGCAGCTTAACAGGGGGCCATCAGCCCCAGCATTTT; cdr3_aa: CASSLTGGHQPQHF
v_call: TRBV12-3/TRBV12-4; d_call: .; j_call: TRBJ1-3; clone_size: many; cdr3_nt: TGTGCCAGCAGGGACGGAGACTCTGGAAACACCATATATTTT; cdr3_aa: CASRDGDSGNTIYF
v_call: TRBV10-3; d_call: TRBD1; j_call: TRBJ2-2; clone_size: few; cdr3_nt: TGTGCCATCAGTGACCCCGGGACAGGGGACACCGGGGAGCTGTTTTTT; cdr3_aa: CAISDPGTGDTGELFF
v_call: TRBV11-3; d_call: .; j_call: TRBJ2-7; clone_size: .; cdr3_nt: TGTGCCAGCAGCTTAGAGGGGGTCCCCTCCTACGAGCAGTACTTC; cdr3_aa: CASSLEGVPSYEQYF
v_call: TRBV7-8; d_call: .; j_call: TRBJ2-7; clone_size: few; cdr3_nt: TGTGCCAGCACCCCTCAACCGGCTAGCAGCTACGAGCAGTACTTC; cdr3_aa: CASTPQPASSYEQYF
v_call: TRBV7-3; d_call: .; j_call: TRBJ2-5; clone_size: few; cdr3_nt: TGTGCCAGCAGCTTAAGCCCGGGGGGCTCCCATTCCCAAGAGACCCAGTACTTC; cdr3_aa: CASSLSPGGSHSQETQYF
v_call: TRBV4-1; d_call: TRBD1; j_call: TRBJ2-1; clone_size: many; cdr3_nt: TGCGCCAGCAGCCCGGACAGGGCCTCCTACAATGAGCAGTTCTTC; cdr3_aa: CASSPDRASYNEQFF
v_call: TRBV11-2; d_call: TRBD2; j_call: TRBJ2-5; clone_size: .; cdr3_nt: TGTGCCAGCAGCTTAGCCCGTAGCGGGCAAGAGACCCAGTACTTC; cdr3_aa: CASSLARSGQETQYF
v_call: TRBV5-1; d_call: TRBD1; j_call: TRBJ1-1; clone_size: few; cdr3_nt: TGCGCCAGCAGCCCTGGACAGGGAGAGGAAGCTTTCTTT; cdr3_aa: CASSPGQGEEAFF
v_call: TRBV20-1; d_call: .; j_call: TRBJ2-3; clone_size: .; cdr3_nt: TGCAGTGCTAGAGCCCAGCGGGCCGCTAGCACAGATACGCAGTATTTT; cdr3_aa: CSARAQRAASTDTQYF
v_call: TRBV3-1; d_call: .; j_call: TRBJ1-2; clone_size: many; cdr3_nt: TGTGCCAGCTCGCGAGGGGGGGTAGGGAACTATGGCTACACCTTC; cdr3_aa: CASSRGGVGNYGYTF
v_call: TRBV7-2; d_call: TRBD2; j_call: TRBJ2-3; clone_size: .; cdr3_nt: TGTGCCAGCAGCTGGGGACTAGGATCAGATACGCAGTATTTT; cdr3_aa: CASSWGLGSDTQYF
v_call: TRBV11-2; d_call: .; j_call: TRBJ1-1; clone_size: .; cdr3_nt: TGTGCCAGCAGCTTAGTTAGGGGCGACGGGCCTGAAGCTTTCTTT; cdr3_aa: CASSLVRGDGPEAFF
v_call: TRBV14; d_call: .; j_call: TRBJ2-5; clone_size: .; cdr3_nt: TGTGCCAGCAGCGAAGCGAGGGTACAAGAGACCCAGTACTTC; cdr3_aa: CASSEARVQETQYF
v_call: TRBV2; d_call: TRBD1; j_call: TRBJ2-1; clone_size: .; cdr3_nt: TGTGCCAGCAGTATGGACAGGCCTGCCTACAATGAGCAGTTCTTC; cdr3_aa: CASSMDRPAYNEQFF
v_call: TRBV4-3; d_call: TRBD1; j_call: TRBJ1-3; clone_size: .; cdr3_nt: TGCGCCAGCAGCCAGGGGGGACAGGGGGCTGGTGGAAACACCATATATTTT; cdr3_aa: CASSQGGQGAGGNTIYF
v_call: TRBV7-3; d_call: TRBD1; j_call: TRBJ1-2; clone_size: few; cdr3_nt: TGTGCCAGCAGCCCCAGCGGACAGGGTAGCTACACCTTC; cdr3_aa: CASSPSGQGSYTF
v_call: TRBV18; d_call: TRBD2; j_call: TRBJ2-5; clone_size: many; cdr3_nt: TGTGCCAGCTCACCAACGGCTAGCGGGGCTCCTCTGTACTTC; cdr3_aa: CASSPTASGAPLYF
v_call: TRBV12-3/TRBV12-4; d_call: TRBD1; j_call: TRBJ2-7; clone_size: many; cdr3_nt: TGTGCCAGCAGCCTAAGGTCGGGACAGGGGAAGAGCTACGAGCAGTACTTC; cdr3_aa: CASSLRSGQGKSYEQYF
v_call: TRBV27; d_call: TRBD2; j_call: TRBJ2-3; clone_size: few; cdr3_nt: TGTGCCAGCACCGCCCGGCAGGGAGGGTGGACAGATACGCAGTATTTT; cdr3_aa: CASTARQGGWTDTQYF
v_call: TRBV28; d_call: TRBD2; j_call: TRBJ2-5; clone_size: .; cdr3_nt: TGTGCCAGCAGTCCCCCCTCTAGCGGGAGGTACCAAGAGACCCAGTACTTC; cdr3_aa: CASSPPSSGRYQETQYF
v_call: TRBV7-6; d_call: .; j_call: TRBJ2-7; clone_size: .; cdr3_nt: TGTGCCAGCAGCTTAGCCCCCCATTCCTACGAGCAGTACTTC; cdr3_aa: CASSLAPHSYEQYF
v_call: TRBV5-1; d_call: .; j_call: TRBJ2-5; clone_size: many; cdr3_nt: TGCGCCAGCAGCTTGATTGGTGCCGGTCGGGAGACCCAGTACTTC; cdr3_aa: CASSLIGAGRETQYF
v_call: TRBV5-6; d_call: .; j_call: TRBJ1-1; clone_size: .; cdr3_nt: TGTGCCAGCAGCTTGGGTCCCACGAGGGCTGAAGCTTTCTTT; cdr3_aa: CASSLGPTRAEAFF
v_call: TRBV7-3; d_call: TRBD2; j_call: TRBJ2-1; clone_size: many; cdr3_nt: TGTGCCAGCAGCCCTACTAGCGGGAGCTACAATGAGCAGTTCTTC; cdr3_aa: CASSPTSGSYNEQFF
v_call: TRBV11-3; d_call: TRBD1; j_call: TRBJ1-2; clone_size: many; cdr3_nt: TGTGCCAGCAGCCACGATCAGGGGGCGCTTTCTGGCTACACCTTC; cdr3_aa: CASSHDQGALSGYTF
v_call: TRBV5-6; d_call: .; j_call: TRBJ2-3; clone_size: few; cdr3_nt: TGTGCCAGCAGAAATTCAGAGGGCCTATATACGCAGTATTTT; cdr3_aa: CASRNSEGLYTQYF
v_call: TRBV20-1; d_call: TRBD1; j_call: TRBJ1-2; clone_size: .; cdr3_nt: TGCAGTGCTAGAGATCATTCGGGGGACAGGGGAAACTATGGCTACACCTTC; cdr3_aa: CSARDHSGDRGNYGYTF
v_call: TRBV9; d_call: .; j_call: TRBJ2-1; clone_size: many; cdr3_nt: TGTGCCAGCAGCGTAGCGGCTAGCGCGAGCTCCTACAATGAGCAGTTCTTC; cdr3_aa: CASSVAASASSYNEQFF
v_call: TRBV5-4; d_call: TRBD1; j_call: TRBJ1-1; clone_size: few; cdr3_nt: TGTGCCAGCAGCTTGGAAGGGACAGCCACTGAAGCTTTCTTT; cdr3_aa: CASSLEGTATEAFF
v_call: TRBV20-1; d_call: TRBD2; j_call: TRBJ2-3; clone_size: many; cdr3_nt: TGCAGTGCCCCTCGGCGGGGGGAAAGCACAGATACGCAGTATTTT; cdr3_aa: CSAPRRGESTDTQYF
v_call: TRBV20-1; d_call: TRBD2; j_call: TRBJ2-1; clone_size: .; cdr3_nt: TGCAGTGCCCCCTTAGCGGGTACCGGGGAAGATGAGCAGTTCTTC; cdr3_aa: CSAPLAGTGEDEQFF
v_call: TRBV19; d_call: .; j_call: TRBJ1-2; clone_size: many; cdr3_nt: TGTGCCAGTAGTATGAATGGACCGAGAGTTGGCTACACCTTC; cdr3_aa: CASSMNGPRVGYTF
v_call: TRBV12-3/TRBV12-4; d_call: TRBD2; j_call: TRBJ2-5; clone_size: many; cdr3_nt: TGTGCCAGCAGTCTGGGACTAGCGACACAAGAGACCCAGTACTTC; cdr3_aa: CASSLGLATQETQYF
v_call: TRBV19; d_call: TRBD1; j_call: TRBJ2-7; clone_size: few; cdr3_nt: TGTGCCAGTAGTCCCAGGGGGCGCAGGTACGAGCAGTACTTC; cdr3_aa: CASSPRGRRYEQYF
v_call: TRBV15; d_call: .; j_call: TRBJ2-7; clone_size: .; cdr3_nt: TGTGCCACCAGCAGAGAGTATGGATACGAGCAGTACTTC; cdr3_aa: CATSREYGYEQYF
v_call: TRBV12-3/TRBV12-4; d_call: TRBD2; j_call: TRBJ2-7; clone_size: few; cdr3_nt: TGTGCCAGCAGTTTAAGGCTAGCGGGTCTCGGAGGCTCCTACGAGCAGTACTTC; cdr3_aa: CASSLRLAGLGGSYEQYF
v_call: TRBV5-5; d_call: .; j_call: TRBJ1-2; clone_size: .; cdr3_nt: TGTGCCAGCAACACTCCAGTGGGGGGCTGCACCTTC; cdr3_aa: CASNTPVGGCTF
v_call: TRBV12-3/TRBV12-4; d_call: TRBD2; j_call: TRBJ2-7; clone_size: few; cdr3_nt: TGTGCCAGCAGTTTAACGGCTAGCGGGGCCTACGAGCAGTACTTC; cdr3_aa: CASSLTASGAYEQYF